This T cell receptor beta chain was recovered during a study of beta chain features in type 1 diabetes. Study-level background: Comparable age, gender and cell yields were observed in patients relative to healthy donors. Regarding the study as a whole: Type 1 diabetes patients had moderately but significantly shorter TCRB CDR3s in all four CD4+ subsets.

In the case of this clone: What it binds is not known. At one end, the junction sequence differs from germline, possibly due to a read error. The sample has other DNA sequences that encode this CDR3 too.

The entirety of the isolated RNA underwent reverse transcription, so expressed TCRB transcripts were sequenced. Profiling relied on immunoSEQ multiplex PCR, and the TCRdb table lists in-frame clones only, not all of them. Of 550,000 to 850,000 clones listed, about an eighth are singletons. The V gene's germline CDR1 is MGHRA and CDR2 YSYEKL. The CDR3 contains 13 residues. The material sequenced was naive CD4+ T cells from blood. The chain links TRBV4-1 to TRBJ1-1; no reliable D call. The source of this sequence is a man between 18 and 35 years old with type 1 diabetes. In nucleotides, the CDR3 is TGCGCCAGCAGCTACACAGTGAACACCGAAGCTTTCTTT. Protein product: CASSYTVNTEAFF.